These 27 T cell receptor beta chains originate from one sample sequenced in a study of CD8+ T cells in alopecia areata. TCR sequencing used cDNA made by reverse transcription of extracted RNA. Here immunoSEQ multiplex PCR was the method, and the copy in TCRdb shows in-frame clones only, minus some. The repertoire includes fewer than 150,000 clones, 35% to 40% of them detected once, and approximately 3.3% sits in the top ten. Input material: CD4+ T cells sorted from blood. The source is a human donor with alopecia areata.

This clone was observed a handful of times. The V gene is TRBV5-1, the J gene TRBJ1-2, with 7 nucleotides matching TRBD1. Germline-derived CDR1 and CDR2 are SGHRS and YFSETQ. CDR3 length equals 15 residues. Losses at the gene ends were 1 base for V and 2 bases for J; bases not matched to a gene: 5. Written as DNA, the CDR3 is TGCGCCAGCAGCTTGTCGACAGGGCAGAACTATGGCTACACCTTC. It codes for CASSLSTGQNYGYTF.

CDR3 nucleotides: TGCAGCGTTCAGAGGGTCGTCCTCGAGACCCAGTACTTC. It specifies CSVQRVVLETQYF. The chain joins TRBV29-1 to TRBJ2-5, with a tentative D call TRBD2 (5 bases). The CDR3 covers 13 residues. Trimming left V 5 bases short and J 5 bases short, with 15 bases between. Per the germline V gene, CDR1 is SQVTM and CDR2 is ANQGSEA.

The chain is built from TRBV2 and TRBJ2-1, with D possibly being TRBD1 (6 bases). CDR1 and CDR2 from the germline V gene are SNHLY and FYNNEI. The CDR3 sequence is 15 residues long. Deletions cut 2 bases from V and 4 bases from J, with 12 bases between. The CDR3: CASSETRTAYNEQFF. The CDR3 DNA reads TGTGCCAGCAGTGAAACTCGGACAGCTTACAATGAGCAGTTCTTC. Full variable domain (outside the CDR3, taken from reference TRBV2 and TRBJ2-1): EPEVTQTPSHQVTQMGQEVILRCVPISNHLYFYWYRQILGQKVEFLVSFYNNEISEKSEIFDDQFSVERPDGSNFTLKIRSTKLEDSAMYFCASSETRTAYNEQFFGPGTRLTVL.

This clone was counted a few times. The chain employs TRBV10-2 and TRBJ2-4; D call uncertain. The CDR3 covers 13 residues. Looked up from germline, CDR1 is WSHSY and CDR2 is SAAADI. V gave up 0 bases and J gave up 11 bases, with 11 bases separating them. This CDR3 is CASSESGIQVQYF. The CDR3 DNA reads TGCGCCAGCAGTGAGTCTGGAATCCAAGTTCAGTACTTC.

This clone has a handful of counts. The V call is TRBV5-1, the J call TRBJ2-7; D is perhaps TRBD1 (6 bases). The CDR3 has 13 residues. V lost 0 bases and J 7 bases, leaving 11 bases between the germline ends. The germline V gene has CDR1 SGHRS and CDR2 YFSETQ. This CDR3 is CASSLGTEEEQYF. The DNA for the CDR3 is TGCGCCAGCAGCTTGGGGACAGAGGAAGAGCAGTACTTC.

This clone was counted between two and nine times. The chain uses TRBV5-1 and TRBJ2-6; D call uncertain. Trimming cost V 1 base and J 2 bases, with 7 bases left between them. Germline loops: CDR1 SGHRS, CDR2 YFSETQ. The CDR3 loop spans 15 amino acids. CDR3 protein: CASSLRAAGANVLTF. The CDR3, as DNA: TGCGCCAGCAGCTTGCGGGCGGCTGGGGCCAACGTCCTGACTTTC.

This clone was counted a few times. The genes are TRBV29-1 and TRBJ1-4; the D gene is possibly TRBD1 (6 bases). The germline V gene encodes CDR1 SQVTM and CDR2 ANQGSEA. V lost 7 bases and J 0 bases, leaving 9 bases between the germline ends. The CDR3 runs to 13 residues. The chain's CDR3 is CSARQATNEKLFF. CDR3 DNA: TGCAGCGCCCGACAGGCAACTAATGAAAAACTGTTTTTT. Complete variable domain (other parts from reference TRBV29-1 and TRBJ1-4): SAVISQKPSRDICQRGTSLTIQCQVDSQVTMMFWYRQQPGQSLTLIATANQGSEATYESGFVIDKFPISRPNLTFSTLTVSNMSPEDSSIYLCSARQATNEKLFFGSGTQLSVL.

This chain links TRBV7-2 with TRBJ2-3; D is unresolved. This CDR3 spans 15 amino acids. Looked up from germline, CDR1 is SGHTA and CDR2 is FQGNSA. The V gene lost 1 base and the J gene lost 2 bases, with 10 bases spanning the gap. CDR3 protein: CASSLVTHPTDTQYF. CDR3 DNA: TGTGCCAGCAGCTTAGTTACCCACCCCACAGATACGCAGTATTTT.

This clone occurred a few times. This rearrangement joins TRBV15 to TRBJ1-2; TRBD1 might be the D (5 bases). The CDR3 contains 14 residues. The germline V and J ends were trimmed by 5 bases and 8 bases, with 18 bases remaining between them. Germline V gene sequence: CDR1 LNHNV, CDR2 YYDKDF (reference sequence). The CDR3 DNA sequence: TGTGCCACCAGCCCCCGGGGCCTCACCACCGGCTACACCTTC. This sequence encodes CATSPRGLTTGYTF.

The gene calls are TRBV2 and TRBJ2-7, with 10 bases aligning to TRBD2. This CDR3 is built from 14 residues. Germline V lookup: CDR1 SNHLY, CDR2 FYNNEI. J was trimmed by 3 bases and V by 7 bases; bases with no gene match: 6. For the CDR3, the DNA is TGTGCCAGCACCTCGGCTAGCGGGAGCTACGAGCAGTACTTC. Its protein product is CASTSASGSYEQYF.

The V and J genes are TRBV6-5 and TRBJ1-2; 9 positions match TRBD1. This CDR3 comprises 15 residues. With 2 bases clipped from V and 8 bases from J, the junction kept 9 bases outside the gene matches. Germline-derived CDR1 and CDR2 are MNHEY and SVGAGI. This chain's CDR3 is CASSYPGQGLRGYTF. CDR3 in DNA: TGTGCCAGCAGTTACCCGGGACAGGGCCTAAGAGGCTACACCTTC.

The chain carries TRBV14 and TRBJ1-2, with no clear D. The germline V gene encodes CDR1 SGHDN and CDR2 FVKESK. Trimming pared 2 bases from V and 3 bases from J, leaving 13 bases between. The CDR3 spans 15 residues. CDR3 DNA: TGTGCCAGCAGCCAATCGCGTAGGCCTTACTATGGCTACACCTTC. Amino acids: CASSQSRRPYYGYTF.

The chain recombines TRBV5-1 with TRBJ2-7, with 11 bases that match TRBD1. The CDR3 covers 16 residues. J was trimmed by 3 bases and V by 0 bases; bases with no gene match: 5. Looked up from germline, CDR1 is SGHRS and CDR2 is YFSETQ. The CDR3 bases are TGCGCCAGCAGCTTGGCAGGACAGGGGGCCTTCTACGAGCAGTACTTC. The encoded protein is CASSLAGQGAFYEQYF.

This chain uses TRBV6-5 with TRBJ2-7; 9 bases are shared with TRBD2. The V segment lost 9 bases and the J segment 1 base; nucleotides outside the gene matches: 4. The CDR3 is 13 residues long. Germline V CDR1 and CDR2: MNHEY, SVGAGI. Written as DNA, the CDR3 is TGTGCCAGTAGCGGGAGTCCTTCCTACGAGCAGTACTTC. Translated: CASSGSPSYEQYF.

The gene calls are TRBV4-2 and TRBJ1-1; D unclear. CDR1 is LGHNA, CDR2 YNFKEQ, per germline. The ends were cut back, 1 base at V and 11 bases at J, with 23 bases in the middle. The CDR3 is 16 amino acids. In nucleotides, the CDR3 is TGTGCCAGCAGCCAAGGCGTGAAATCCGGACTGGGCGCGGCTTTCTTT. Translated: CASSQGVKSGLGAAFF.

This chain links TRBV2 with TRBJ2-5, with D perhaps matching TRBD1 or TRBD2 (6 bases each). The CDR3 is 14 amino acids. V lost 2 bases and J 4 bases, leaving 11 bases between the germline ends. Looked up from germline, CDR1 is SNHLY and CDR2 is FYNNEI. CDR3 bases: TGTGCCAGCAGTGAACACTGGGGGGCAGAGACCCAGTACTTC. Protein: CASSEHWGAETQYF.

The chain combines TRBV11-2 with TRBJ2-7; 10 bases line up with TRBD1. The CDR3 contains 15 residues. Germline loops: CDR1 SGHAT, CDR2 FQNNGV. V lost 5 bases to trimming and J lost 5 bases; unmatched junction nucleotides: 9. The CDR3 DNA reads TGTGCCAGCAGCCATTACCGGGACAGGGGAAACGAGCAGTACTTC. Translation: CASSHYRDRGNEQYF. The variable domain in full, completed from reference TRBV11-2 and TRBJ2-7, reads EAGVAQSPRYKIIEKRQSVAFWCNPISGHATLYWYQQILGQGPKLLIQFQNNGVVDDSQLPKDRFSAERLKGVDSTLKIQPAKLEDSAVYLCASSHYRDRGNEQYFGPGTRLTVT.

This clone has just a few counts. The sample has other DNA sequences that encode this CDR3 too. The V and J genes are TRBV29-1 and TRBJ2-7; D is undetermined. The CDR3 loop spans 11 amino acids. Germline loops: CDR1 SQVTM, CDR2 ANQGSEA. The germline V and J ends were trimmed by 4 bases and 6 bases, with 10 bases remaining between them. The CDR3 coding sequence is TGCAGCGTTGGGACGGGCAGCGAGCAGTACTTC. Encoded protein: CSVGTGSEQYF.

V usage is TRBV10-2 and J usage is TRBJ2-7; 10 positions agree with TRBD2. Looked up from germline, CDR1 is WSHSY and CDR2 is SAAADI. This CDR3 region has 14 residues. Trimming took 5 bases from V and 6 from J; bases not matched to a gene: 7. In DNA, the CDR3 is TGCGCCAGCAGTAGCCAGGGGACTAGCGCCGAGCAGTACTTC. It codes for CASSSQGTSAEQYF.

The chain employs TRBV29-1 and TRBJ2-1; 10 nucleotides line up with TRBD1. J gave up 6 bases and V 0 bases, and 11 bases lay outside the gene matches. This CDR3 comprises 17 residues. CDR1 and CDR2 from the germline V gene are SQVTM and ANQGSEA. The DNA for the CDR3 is TGCAGCGTTGAAGATTTGGGGACAGGGGCAGTTCTCAATGAGCAGTTCTTC. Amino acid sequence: CSVEDLGTGAVLNEQFF.

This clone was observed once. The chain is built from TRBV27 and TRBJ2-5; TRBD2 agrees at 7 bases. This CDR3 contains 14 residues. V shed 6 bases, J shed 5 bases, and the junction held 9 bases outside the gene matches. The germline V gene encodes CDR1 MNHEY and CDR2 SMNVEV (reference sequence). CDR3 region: CASSFQTSRETQYF. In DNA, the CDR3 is TGTGCCAGCAGCTTCCAGACTAGCAGGGAGACCCAGTACTTC.

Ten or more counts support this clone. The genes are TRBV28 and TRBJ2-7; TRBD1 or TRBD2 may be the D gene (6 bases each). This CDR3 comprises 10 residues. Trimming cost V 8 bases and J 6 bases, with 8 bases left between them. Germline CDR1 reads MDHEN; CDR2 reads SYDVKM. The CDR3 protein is CASGGREQYF. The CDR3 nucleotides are TGTGCCAGCGGGGGGCGCGAGCAGTACTTC.

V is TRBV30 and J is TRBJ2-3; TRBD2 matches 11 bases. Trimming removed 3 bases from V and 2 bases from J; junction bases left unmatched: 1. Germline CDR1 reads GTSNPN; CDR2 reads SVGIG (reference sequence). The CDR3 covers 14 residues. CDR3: CAWRLAGATDTQYF. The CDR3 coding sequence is TGTGCCTGGAGACTAGCGGGAGCCACAGATACGCAGTATTTT.

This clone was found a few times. The CDR3 coding sequence is TGTGCCAGCTCACCCAACAGGGGCCGGGCCTACGAGCAGTACTTC. This gives the protein CASSPNRGRAYEQYF. The chain recombines TRBV18 with TRBJ2-7; TRBD1 aligns across 7 bases. V shed 3 bases and J 2 bases; nucleotides not matched to a gene: 7. Germline CDR1 and CDR2: KGHSH and LQKENI. The CDR3 covers 15 residues.

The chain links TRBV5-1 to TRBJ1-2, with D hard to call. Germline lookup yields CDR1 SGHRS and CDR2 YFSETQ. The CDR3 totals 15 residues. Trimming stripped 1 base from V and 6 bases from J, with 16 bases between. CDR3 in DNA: TGCGCCAGCAGCTTGTTGCCCCAGACTAGGCATGGCTACACCTTC. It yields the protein CASSLLPQTRHGYTF.

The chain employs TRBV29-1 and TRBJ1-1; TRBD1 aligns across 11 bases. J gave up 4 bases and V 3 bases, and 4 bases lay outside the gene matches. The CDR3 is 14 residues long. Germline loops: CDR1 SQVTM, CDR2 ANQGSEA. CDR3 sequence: CSVDLGTGGTEAFF. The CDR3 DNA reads TGCAGCGTTGATTTAGGGACAGGGGGCACTGAAGCTTTCTTT.

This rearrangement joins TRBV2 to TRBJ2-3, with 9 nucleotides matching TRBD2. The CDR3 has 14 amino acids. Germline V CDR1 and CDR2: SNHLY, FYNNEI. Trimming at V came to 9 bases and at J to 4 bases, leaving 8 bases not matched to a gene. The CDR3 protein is CASQAGLASDTQYF. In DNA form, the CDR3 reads TGTGCCAGTCAAGCCGGACTAGCGTCAGATACGCAGTATTTT.